The entry below gives a single TCR beta chain sequence along with its context. This record comes from a study of blood T cell repertoires in COVID-19. Study details: The United States, Italy and Spain supplied acute and convalescent COVID-19 samples. Sources were T cells, B-cell-depleted T cells, or PBMCs; the material itself was cDNA or gDNA.

In the authors' methods: Researchers report that nucleated cell counts were estimated from reference gene primer amplification. Sequencing was performed with immunoSEQ multiplex PCR; in TCRdb, only in-frame clones are kept and a portion is missing. The V and J calls and the clone size are those of that table, but D and trimming were determined from the DNA. The profile covers around 99,000 clones, with 89% appearing a single time and 4.9% taken by the ten largest. Germline V gives CDR1 MDHEN, CDR2 SYDVKM. The CDR3 length is 15 residues. The junction had 10 bases not matched to a gene; V was cut back by 6 bases and J by 8 bases.

The origin of this receptor is a man between 35 and 55 years old with active or convalescent COVID-19. Sequenced: peripheral blood. V usage is TRBV28 and J usage is TRBJ2-1, with 10 nucleotides matching TRBD1. CDR3 coding DNA: TGTGCCAGCAGCCGTCCGGGACAGGGGATGGATGAGCAGTTCTTC. Residues: CASSRPGQGMDEQFF.